These 9 T cell receptor beta chains share one sample of origin, sequenced in a study of human T cells and chemical hapten exposure. Time point of the sample: healthy volunteer bleed at 2 weeks. Unfractionated whole blood served as the source for total RNA extraction. A single record per CDR3 protein comes from TCRdb applying MiXCR to the RACE reads. The data contain tens of thousands of distinct CDR3 sequences, 6% to 7.5% of them singletons. The material sequenced was whole blood. All receptors come from a human donor in good health. Some clones in this sample may be carry-over from other donors' samples.

The chain links TRBV5-5 to TRBJ2-3; D may match TRBD1 or TRBD2 (5 bases each). The CDR3 covers 15 residues. The V end lost 4 bases, the J end lost 4 bases, and 16 bases lay between the germline ends. Germline CDR1 is SGHKS and CDR2 is YYEKEE (reference sequence). The chain's CDR3 is CASSPLAMGADTQYF. The CDR3 DNA reads as TGTGCCAGCAGCCCCCTAGCTATGGGGGCAGATACGCAGTATTTT.

This clonotype has a count of ten or more. The chain couples TRBV4-3 to TRBJ2-7; tentatively, D is TRBD1 (5 bases). Germline V CDR1 and CDR2: LGHNA, YSLEER. The CDR3 has 15 residues. Trimming cost V 0 bases and J 0 bases, with 9 bases left between them. The CDR3 region has the DNA TGCGCCAGCAGCCAAGACAGGGCTAGCTCCTACGAGCAGTACTTC. It yields the protein CASSQDRASSYEQYF.

This clonotype came up many times. The V call is TRBV11-2, the J call TRBJ1-2; no reliable D call. The CDR3 loop spans 13 amino acids. CDR1 SGHAT and CDR2 FQNNGV come from the germline V gene. V lost 4 bases, J lost 8 bases, and 14 bases lay in between. In DNA, the CDR3 is TGTGCCAGCAGCTACAGTGGGGTCGCCGGCTACACCTTC. It specifies CASSYSGVAGYTF.

In its sample, this clonotype was seen many times. The J gene is TRBJ1-5, the V gene TRBV12-3 or TRBV12-4; D not resolved. CDR3 length: 14 residues. V lost 6 bases, J lost 3 bases, and 12 bases lay in between. This chain's CDR3 is CASSLGRHNQPQHF. Written as DNA, the CDR3 is TGTGCCAGCAGCCTAGGGAGACACAATCAGCCCCAGCATTTT.

Notes on this clonotype: A much larger clone differs by one base, so this may be a read error. V gene TRBV9 combines with J gene TRBJ2-7, with 11 bases matching TRBD2. Germline values: CDR1 SGDLS, CDR2 YYNGEE. The CDR3 totals 13 residues. V lost 7 bases, J lost 6 bases, and 6 bases stayed unmatched. The CDR3 protein is CASGASGGSEQYF. The CDR3 nucleotides read TGTGCCAGCGGCGCTAGCGGGGGGTCCGAGCAGTACTTC.

This clonotype was observed many times. The chain couples TRBV11-3 to TRBJ2-1; 8 bases fit TRBD2. Germline CDR1 SGHNT, CDR2 YENEEA. Trimming removed 1 base from V and 1 base from J; junction bases left unmatched: 3. The CDR3 covers 16 residues. CDR3 loop: CASSLGGTSSYNEQFF. As DNA, the CDR3 is TGTGCCAGCAGCTTAGGGGGGACTAGTTCCTACAATGAGCAGTTCTTC. The full variable domain, in which reference TRBV11-3 and TRBJ2-1 provide the parts outside the CDR3, is EAGVVQSPRYKIIEKKQPVAFWCNPISGHNTLYWYLQNLGQGPELLIRYENEEAVDDSQLPKDRFSAERLKGVDSTLKIQPAELGDSAVYLCASSLGGTSSYNEQFFGPGTRLTVL.

The chain uses TRBV2 and TRBJ2-2; D call uncertain. Looked up from germline, CDR1 is SNHLY and CDR2 is FYNNEI. This CDR3 is 13 amino acids long. V was trimmed by 3 bases and J by 4 bases, leaving 6 bases between them. The CDR3, as DNA: TGTGCCAGCAGTGACGGGCTCACCGGGGAGCTGTTTTTT. Amino acid sequence: CASSDGLTGELFF.

This clonotype was seen a handful of times. The chain is built from TRBV4-2 and TRBJ1-1, with 11 bases matching TRBD1. The V segment lost 1 base and the J segment 1 base; nucleotides outside the gene matches: 2. CDR1 is LGHNA and CDR2 is YNFKEQ in the germline V gene. This CDR3 has 16 residues. The CDR3 coding sequence is TGTGCCAGCAGCCAAGGGGACAGGGGGTGGAACACTGAAGCTTTCTTT. It specifies CASSQGDRGWNTEAFF.

This clonotype appeared many times. The chain links TRBV3-1 to TRBJ2-1; 10 positions match TRBD2. V trimming: 5 bases; J trimming: 9 bases; junction bases outside the gene matches: 13. This CDR3 region has 16 residues. Germline assignment: CDR1 LGHDT and CDR2 YNNKEL (reference sequence). The CDR3 reads CASSTRTSGISAEQFF. CDR3 DNA sequence: TGTGCCAGCAGCACGAGGACTAGCGGAATCTCCGCTGAGCAGTTCTTC.